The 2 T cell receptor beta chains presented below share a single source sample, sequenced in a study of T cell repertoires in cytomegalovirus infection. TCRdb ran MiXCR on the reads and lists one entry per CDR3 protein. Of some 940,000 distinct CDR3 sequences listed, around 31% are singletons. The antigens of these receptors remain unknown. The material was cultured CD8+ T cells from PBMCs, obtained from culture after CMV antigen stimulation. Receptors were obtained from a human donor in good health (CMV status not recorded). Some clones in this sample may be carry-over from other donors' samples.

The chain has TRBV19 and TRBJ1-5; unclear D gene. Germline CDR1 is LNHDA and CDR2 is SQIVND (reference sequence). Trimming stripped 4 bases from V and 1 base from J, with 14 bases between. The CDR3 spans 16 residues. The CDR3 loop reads CASSTVGFGSNQPQHF. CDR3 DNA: TGTGCCAGTAGTACGGTAGGGTTCGGGAGCAATCAGCCCCAGCATTTT.

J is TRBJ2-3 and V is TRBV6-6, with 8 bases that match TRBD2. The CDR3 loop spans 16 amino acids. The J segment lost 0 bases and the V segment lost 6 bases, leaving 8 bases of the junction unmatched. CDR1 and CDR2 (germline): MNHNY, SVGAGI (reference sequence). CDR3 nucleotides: TGTGCCAGCAGACCTCTAGCGGGTTTAAGCACAGATACGCAGTATTTT. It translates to CASRPLAGLSTDTQYF.